This is a list of T cell receptor beta chains from one sample in a study of blood T cell repertoires in COVID-19. TCRdb's table, derived via immunoSEQ multiplex PCR, lists solely in-frame clones and lacks some. The sample lists approximately 220,000 clones, 80% to 90% occurring once. The sequencing sample was made of PBMCs or T cells enriched from blood (not recorded which). These receptors came from a woman between 18 and 29 years old in a cohort exposed to, infected with or recovered from COVID-19 (not recorded which). The CDR3 runs from the conserved cysteine through the conserved F or W. The D gene is left open where the match is weak. The size field is filled for only some rows; it gives once, few, many or a size class.

D: -; size: -; V: TRBV27; J: TRBJ1-5; CDR3: CASSESPTGLNQPQHF; DNA: TGCGCCAGCAGCGAAAGCCCTACAGGGCTCAATCAGCCCCAGCATTTT
D: -; size: -; V: TRBV7-8; J: TRBJ1-1; CDR3: CASRRQSEAFF; DNA: TGTGCCAGCAGGCGACAGTCTGAAGCTTTCTTT
D: -; size: -; V: TRBV5-1; J: TRBJ2-1; CDR3: CASSFGDSYNEQFF; DNA: TGCGCCAGCAGCTTCGGGGACTCCTACAATGAGCAGTTCTTC
D: TRBD1; size: -; V: TRBV5-1; J: TRBJ1-6; CDR3: CASRIGQGENSPLHF; DNA: TGCGCCAGCAGAATCGGACAGGGGGAAAATTCACCCCTCCACTTT
D: TRBD1; size: -; V: TRBV3-1/TRBV3-2; J: TRBJ1-2; CDR3: CASSHRGTGVSGYTF; DNA: TGTGCCAGCAGCCATAGGGGGACAGGGGTGAGCGGCTACACCTTC
D: TRBD1; size: -; V: TRBV19; J: TRBJ1-5; CDR3: CASRTTGGPQPQHF; DNA: TGTGCCAGTAGAACGACAGGGGGCCCTCAGCCCCAGCATTTT
D: -; size: once; V: TRBV12-3/TRBV12-4; J: TRBJ2-7; CDR3: CASTSDYTYEQYF; DNA: TGTGCCAGCACCTCCGACTACACCTACGAGCAGTACTTC
D: -; size: -; V: TRBV25-1; J: TRBJ1-2; CDR3: CASSVLQGNGYTF; DNA: TGTGCCAGCAGTGTTCTCCAGGGAAATGGCTACACCTTC
D: -; size: -; V: TRBV7-3; J: TRBJ1-1; CDR3: CASSLSGNTEAFF; DNA: TGTGCCAGCAGCTTAAGCGGGAACACTGAAGCTTTCTTT
D: TRBD2; size: few; V: TRBV6-5; J: TRBJ2-7; CDR3: CASSSSGSPEGQYF; DNA: TGTGCCAGCAGCTCTAGCGGGTCCCCCGAGGGGCAGTACTTC
D: TRBD1; size: -; V: TRBV27; J: TRBJ1-1; CDR3: CASIDRGRRTEAFF; DNA: TGTGCCAGCATCGACAGGGGAAGGAGGACTGAAGCTTTCTTT
D: -; size: -; V: TRBV2; J: TRBJ2-7; CDR3: CASSEEGEYEQYF; DNA: TGTGCCAGCAGTGAAGAGGGGGAGTACGAGCAGTACTTC
D: -; size: -; V: TRBV6-5; J: TRBJ1-2; CDR3: CASSYGGYGYTF; DNA: TGTGCCAGCAGTTACGGCGGCTATGGCTACACCTTC
D: TRBD1; size: -; V: TRBV14; J: TRBJ1-4; CDR3: CASSQVTPGQIFF; DNA: TGTGCCAGCAGCCAAGTGACCCCGGGACAGATCTTTTTT
D: TRBD2; size: -; V: TRBV5-1; J: TRBJ2-5; CDR3: CASSLATTSGSEGETQYF; DNA: TGCGCCAGCAGCTTGGCCACGACTAGCGGGAGTGAGGGGGAGACCCAGTACTTC
D: -; size: -; V: TRBV11-2; J: TRBJ1-1; CDR3: CASSLESAWVLAEAFF; DNA: TGTGCCAGCAGCTTAGAATCGGCCTGGGTGCTAGCTGAAGCTTTCTTT
D: -; size: -; V: TRBV11-3; J: TRBJ2-7; CDR3: CASSLGPTKYRQHEQYF; DNA: TGTGCCAGCAGCTTAGGCCCAACAAAGTACCGACAGCACGAGCAGTACTTC
D: -; size: -; V: TRBV19; J: TRBJ1-2; CDR3: CASSMTGNYGYTF; DNA: TGTGCCAGTAGTATGACGGGAAACTATGGCTACACCTTC
D: -; size: -; V: TRBV5-4; J: TRBJ1-1; CDR3: CASSPDEGVYTEAFF; DNA: TGTGCCAGCAGCCCGGATGAGGGGGTTTACACTGAAGCTTTCTTT
D: -; size: once; V: TRBV10-1; J: TRBJ2-2; CDR3: CASSGLRNTGELFF; DNA: TGCGCCAGCAGTGGACTGAGGAACACCGGGGAGCTGTTTTTT
D: TRBD2; size: -; V: TRBV19; J: TRBJ2-3; CDR3: CASSIRGGGDTQYF; DNA: TGTGCCAGTAGTATCCGGGGGGGAGGGGATACGCAGTATTTT
D: -; size: -; V: TRBV6-5; J: TRBJ1-1; CDR3: CASSPGLIGTEAFF; DNA: TGTGCCAGCAGTCCTGGACTTATCGGGACTGAAGCTTTCTTT